This T cell receptor (beta chain) was profiled in a study of cytomegalovirus exposure and HLA in healthy donors. Study-wide results and limits: According to reports, the classifier identified cytomegalovirus status with high specificity and sensitivity. Further analysis, carried out later, found HLA-associated TCR beta chains more clonally expanded than equally common other chains. The authors reported that TCR beta sequences could predict HLA-A and HLA-B alleles. These predictions were accurate for most subjects in the first cohort.

PCR involved 60 Vbeta and 13 Jbeta primers. Using immunoSEQ multiplex PCR, the repertoire was profiled, and TCRdb retains in-frame clones only, with some absent. The table records some 150,000 clones, around three quarters of them present only once. The CDR3 extends over 17 amino acids. Trimming left V 6 bases short and J 0 bases short, with 16 bases between. Germline loops: CDR1 SGHNT, CDR2 YYREEE (reference sequence). As to this clone: Its target is unknown.

The V call is TRBV5-4, the J call TRBJ1-6; a weak D match, TRBD1 (5 bases). Sample: PBMCs. The sequence derives from a man aged 35 to 55 in good health and CMV-seronegative. Here the CDR3 reads CASTPGLISSYNSPLHF. In nucleotides, the CDR3 is TGTGCCAGCACCCCGGGACTGATCAGCTCCTATAATTCACCCCTCCACTTT.